These 21 T cell receptor beta chains share one sample of origin, sequenced in a study of shared clonotypes between healthy human individuals. Produced via immunoSEQ multiplex PCR; TCRdb's table is partial and in-frame only. The sample has just over 2,000,000 clones; roughly 94% are singletons. The sequenced sample consisted of naive CD4+ T cells sorted from blood. Subset described: CD45RA+ positively selected. These TCRs come from a man younger than 35 in good health.

The V call is TRBV7-3, the J call TRBJ1-2; D is possibly TRBD1 (6 bases). Trimming stripped 3 bases from V and 2 bases from J, with 7 bases between. The CDR3 consists of 13 residues. Germline CDR1 is SGHTA and CDR2 is FQGTGA. CDR3 in DNA: TGTGCCAGCAGCTTTGACAGGAACTATGGCTACACCTTC. This sequence encodes CASSFDRNYGYTF.

J is TRBJ1-6 and V is TRBV11-2, with D unclear. The CDR3 spans 14 residues. Germline V gene lookup returns CDR1 SGHAT and CDR2 FQNNGV. Trimming removed 5 bases from V and 6 bases from J, with 11 bases in between. The CDR3 region is CASSLTDLNSPLHF. The CDR3 DNA is TGTGCCAGCAGCCTTACGGACCTTAATTCACCCCTCCACTTT.

The CDR3 here is CASSSSEAGGRGTQYF. The CDR3 DNA reads TGTGCCAGCAGCTCCAGCGAGGCGGGGGGAAGAGGGACCCAGTACTTC. The rearrangement links TRBV7-9 to TRBJ2-5, with 8 bases fitting TRBD2. The V and J ends lost 4 bases and 7 bases, in that order; junction bases with no gene match: 14. Germline loops: CDR1 SEHNR, CDR2 FQNEAQ (reference sequence). CDR3 length: 16 residues.

In regard to this clone: Distinct nucleotide sequences in the sample also encode this CDR3. The chain links TRBV28 to TRBJ2-5; no firm D call. Trimming removed 2 bases from V and 5 bases from J, with 3 bases in between. Germline loops: CDR1 MDHEN, CDR2 SYDVKM. This CDR3 contains 11 residues. The CDR3 DNA reads as TGTGCCAGCAGTTTAGGGGAGACCCAGTACTTC. Translating gives CASSLGETQYF.

The chain employs TRBV28 and TRBJ1-4, with a possible D match to TRBD1 (5 bases). Per germline, CDR1 MDHEN and CDR2 SYDVKM. The CDR3 sequence is 13 residues long. Trimming removed 6 bases from V and 15 bases from J, with 20 bases in between. CDR3 DNA: TGTGCCAGCAGGTCCACCCCAGGGACCCGGGTGTTTTTT. Protein product: CASRSTPGTRVFF.

For the CDR3, the DNA is TGTGCCAGCAGCCGCGGGGACATCATGAACACTGAAGCTTTCTTT. Its protein product is CASSRGDIMNTEAFF. The chain couples TRBV28 to TRBJ1-1; TRBD1 is a possible D gene (6 bases). V shed 6 bases and J shed 0 bases, with 14 bases lying between them. CDR1 and CDR2 (germline): MDHEN, SYDVKM. The CDR3 loop spans 15 amino acids.

This clone was observed a single time. The chain carries TRBV30 and TRBJ1-2, with a weak D call TRBD1 (5 bases). Germline loops: CDR1 GTSNPN, CDR2 SVGIG (reference sequence). The CDR3 contains 13 residues. Trimming cost V 0 bases and J 8 bases, with 13 bases left between them. The CDR3 DNA reads as TGTGCCTGGAGTGTACGGGAATGGGGGGGCTACACCTTC. Its translation is CAWSVREWGGYTF. Combining the CDR3 with reference TRBV30 and TRBJ1-2 gives the whole variable domain SQTIHQWPATLVQPVGSPLSLECTVEGTSNPNLYWYRQAAGRGLQLLFYSVGIGQISSEVPQNLSASRPQDRQFILSSKKLLLSDSGFYLCAWSVREWGGYTFGSGTRLTVV.

V and J are TRBV21-1 and TRBJ1-6; the table's D gene call, TRBD1, was not cross checked with the DNA. TRBV21-1 is listed as a pseudogene. The CDR3 is 17 residues long. The CDR3 coding sequence is TGTGCCAGCAGCATTACCTTCTCGACAGGGGATAATTCACCCCTCCACTTT. As protein: CASSITFSTGDNSPLHF.

V is TRBV7-8 and J is TRBJ2-1; TRBD2 matches at 14 bases. CDR1 SGHVS and CDR2 FQNEAQ come from the germline V gene. The CDR3 covers 18 residues. V was clipped by 7 bases and J by 7 bases; unmatched bases: 15. The DNA for the CDR3 is TGTGCCAGCACCCCGGGGGGGCGAGGGACTAGCGGGAGAAATGAGCAGTTCTTC. Translating gives CASTPGGRGTSGRNEQFF.

CDR3 bases: TGTGCCAGCAGCCGAGAGGGAATGCAGTACTTC. This sequence encodes CASSREGMQYF. The genes are TRBV28 and TRBJ2-7, with a weak D call TRBD2 (5 bases). Trimming removed 6 bases at V and 9 bases at J, with 12 bases between. CDR3 length: 11 residues. Germline-derived CDR1 and CDR2 are MDHEN and SYDVKM.

The J gene is TRBJ1-1, the V gene TRBV15; TRBD1 matches at 9 bases. Germline V gene lookup returns CDR1 LNHNV and CDR2 YYDKDF (reference sequence). The ends lost 0 bases at V and 5 bases at J; junction bases unmatched: 16. CDR3 size: 19 residues. The CDR3: CATSRDQRQLGTGHTEAFF. The DNA of the CDR3 is TGTGCCACCAGCAGAGATCAGAGGCAGCTCGGGACAGGGCATACTGAAGCTTTCTTT. The entire variable domain, with the rest obtained from reference TRBV15 and TRBJ1-1, is as follows: DAMVIQNPRYQVTQFGKPVTLSCSQTLNHNVMYWYQQKSSQAPKLLFHYYDKDFNNEADTPDNFQSRRPNTSFCFLDIRSPGLGDTAMYLCATSRDQRQLGTGHTEAFFGQGTRLTVV.

Points on this clone: Other DNA sequences in this sample translate to the same CDR3. The chain is built from TRBV27 and TRBJ1-2, with 8 bases identical to TRBD1. Per germline, CDR1 MNHEY and CDR2 SMNVEV (reference sequence). The ends lost 4 bases at V and 4 bases at J; junction bases unmatched: 5. The CDR3 has 14 residues. CDR3 protein: CASSSGQGSYGYTF. In DNA, the CDR3 is TGTGCCAGCAGTTCCGGACAGGGCAGCTATGGCTACACCTTC.

This clone is a singleton in its sample. The chain joins TRBV7-9 to TRBJ2-7; D is ambiguous. The CDR3 loop spans 13 amino acids. Between the trimmed V and J ends, which lost 2 bases and 4 bases, there was a span of 9 bases. The germline V gene encodes CDR1 SEHNR and CDR2 FQNEAQ (reference sequence). Written as DNA, the CDR3 is TGTGCCAGCAGCTTAAAACCGATTTACGAGCAGTACTTC. Its protein product is CASSLKPIYEQYF.

The chain links TRBV28 to TRBJ2-7, with D tentatively TRBD1 (6 bases). Germline loops: CDR1 MDHEN, CDR2 SYDVKM. The CDR3 consists of 12 residues. The V end was cut by 6 bases, the J end by 4 bases, with 10 bases between. CDR3 region: CASRLDRYEQYF. As DNA, the CDR3 is TGTGCCAGCAGACTGGACAGATACGAGCAGTACTTC.

The chain combines TRBV10-2 with TRBJ2-3; D unclear. This CDR3 has 12 residues. The V end lost 5 bases, the J end lost 2 bases, and 5 bases lay between the germline ends. Looked up from germline, CDR1 is WSHSY and CDR2 is SAAADI. CDR3 nucleotides: TGCGCCAGCAGTCCTACCACAGATACGCAGTATTTT. Amino acid sequence: CASSPTTDTQYF.

This sequence joins TRBV28 and TRBJ1-4, with D unresolved. Germline assignment: CDR1 MDHEN and CDR2 SYDVKM. The V and J ends lost 6 bases and 0 bases respectively, with 8 bases between them. CDR3 length equals 14 residues. CDR3 coding DNA: TGTGCCAGCAGGACCGGAACAACTAATGAAAAACTGTTTTTT. This codes for CASRTGTTNEKLFF. Using reference TRBV28 and TRBJ1-4 for the parts outside the CDR3, the full variable domain is DVKVTQSSRYLVKRTGEKVFLECVQDMDHENMFWYRQDPGLGLRLIYFSYDVKMKEKGDIPEGYSVSREKKERFSLILESASTNQTSMYLCASRTGTTNEKLFFGSGTQLSVL.

The rearrangement links TRBV6-6 to TRBJ2-5; D not resolved. V lost 2 bases, J lost 0 bases, and 4 bases lay in between. Germline lookup yields CDR1 MNHNY and CDR2 SVGAGI (reference sequence). The CDR3 has 13 residues. CDR3 region: CASSYQYQETQYF. As DNA, the CDR3 is TGTGCCAGCAGTTACCAGTACCAAGAGACCCAGTACTTC.

The chain employs TRBV5-1 and TRBJ2-5; 8 bases are a match to TRBD1. The CDR3 sequence is 15 residues long. V was clipped by 0 bases and J by 4 bases; unmatched bases: 5. Germline V gene sequence: CDR1 SGHRS, CDR2 YFSETQ. CDR3 protein: CASSLGTGSGETQYF. DNA for the CDR3: TGCGCCAGCAGCTTGGGGACAGGGTCTGGAGAGACCCAGTACTTC.

This clone showed up just a few times. The chain's CDR3 is CASAPGLESGNEQFF. The CDR3, as DNA: TGTGCCAGCGCCCCGGGACTTGAGAGTGGGAATGAGCAGTTCTTC. The J gene is TRBJ2-1, the V gene TRBV25-1; weak D call: TRBD2 (6 bases). CDR1 is MGHDK, CDR2 SYGVNS, per germline. V gave up 8 bases and J gave up 7 bases, with 21 bases separating them. There are 15 residues in the CDR3.

In its sample, this clone was seen once. This chain uses TRBV6-1 with TRBJ1-2, with D hard to call. This CDR3 is 12 amino acids long. Between the trimmed V and J ends, which lost 2 bases and 8 bases, there was a span of 9 bases. The V gene's germline CDR1 is MNHNS and CDR2 SASEGT. The CDR3 DNA reads as TGTGCCAGCAGTGAAACTGCTACCGGCTACACCTTC. Its translation: CASSETATGYTF.

The rearrangement uses TRBV7-9 and TRBJ2-2; D gene ambiguous. Trimming took off 2 bases at V and 0 bases at J, with 7 bases between the two ends. CDR1 SEHNR and CDR2 FQNEAQ come from the germline V gene (reference sequence). The CDR3 has 15 amino acids. The CDR3 spells CASSLSNSNTGELFF. The CDR3 DNA sequence: TGTGCCAGCAGCTTAAGTAACTCGAACACCGGGGAGCTGTTTTTT.